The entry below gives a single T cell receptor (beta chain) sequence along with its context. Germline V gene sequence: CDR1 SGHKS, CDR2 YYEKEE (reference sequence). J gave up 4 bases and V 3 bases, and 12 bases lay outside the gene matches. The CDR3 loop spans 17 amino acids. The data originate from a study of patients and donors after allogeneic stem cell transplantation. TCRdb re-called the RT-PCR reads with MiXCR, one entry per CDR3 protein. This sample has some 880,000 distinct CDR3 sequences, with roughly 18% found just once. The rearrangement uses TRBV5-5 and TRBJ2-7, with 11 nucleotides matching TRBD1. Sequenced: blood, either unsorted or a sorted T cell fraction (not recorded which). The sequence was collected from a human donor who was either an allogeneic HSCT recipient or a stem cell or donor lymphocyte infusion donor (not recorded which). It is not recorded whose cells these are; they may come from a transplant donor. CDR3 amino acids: CASSSTSGTGGLYEQYF. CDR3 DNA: TGTGCCAGCAGCTCAACTTCGGGGACAGGGGGATTATACGAGCAGTACTTC.